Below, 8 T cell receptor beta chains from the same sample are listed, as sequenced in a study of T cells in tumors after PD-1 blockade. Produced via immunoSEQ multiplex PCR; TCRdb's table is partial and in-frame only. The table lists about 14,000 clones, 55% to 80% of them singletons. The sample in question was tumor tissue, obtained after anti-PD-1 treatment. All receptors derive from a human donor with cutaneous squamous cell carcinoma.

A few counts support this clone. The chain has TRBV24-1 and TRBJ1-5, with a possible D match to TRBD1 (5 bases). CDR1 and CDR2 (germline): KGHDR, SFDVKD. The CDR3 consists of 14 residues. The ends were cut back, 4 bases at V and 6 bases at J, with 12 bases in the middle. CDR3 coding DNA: TGTGCCACCAGTGAGTCAGGGTTGGCTCAGCCCCAGCATTTT. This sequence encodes CATSESGLAQPQHF.

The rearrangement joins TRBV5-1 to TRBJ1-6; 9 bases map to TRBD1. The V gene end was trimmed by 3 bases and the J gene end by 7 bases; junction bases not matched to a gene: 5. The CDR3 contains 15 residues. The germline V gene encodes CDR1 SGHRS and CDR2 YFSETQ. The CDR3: CASSWGQGKNSPLHF. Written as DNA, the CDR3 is TGCGCCAGCAGCTGGGGACAGGGTAAGAATTCACCCCTCCACTTT.

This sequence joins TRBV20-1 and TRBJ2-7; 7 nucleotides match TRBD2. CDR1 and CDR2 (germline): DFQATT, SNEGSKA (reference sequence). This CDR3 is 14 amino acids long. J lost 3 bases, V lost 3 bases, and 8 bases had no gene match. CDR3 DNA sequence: TGCAGTGCTAGTAGCCTAGCGGATTTCTACGAGCAGTACTTC. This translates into CSASSLADFYEQYF.

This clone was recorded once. CDR3 in amino acids: CASSQVAARSMGANVLTF. As DNA, the CDR3 is TGCGCCAGCAGCCAAGTCGCAGCGAGGTCAATGGGGGCCAACGTCCTGACTTTC. The chain links TRBV4-3 to TRBJ2-6; D remains ambiguous. Deletions cut 1 base from V and 4 bases from J, with 17 bases between. The CDR3 is 18 amino acids. Germline CDR1 and CDR2: LGHNA and YSLEER.

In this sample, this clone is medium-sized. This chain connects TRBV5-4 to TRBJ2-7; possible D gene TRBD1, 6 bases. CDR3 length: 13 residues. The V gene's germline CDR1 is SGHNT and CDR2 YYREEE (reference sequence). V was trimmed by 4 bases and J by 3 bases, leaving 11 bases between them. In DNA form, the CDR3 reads TGTGCCAGCAGCCACGGACAGCTCTACGAGCAGTACTTC. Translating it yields CASSHGQLYEQYF.

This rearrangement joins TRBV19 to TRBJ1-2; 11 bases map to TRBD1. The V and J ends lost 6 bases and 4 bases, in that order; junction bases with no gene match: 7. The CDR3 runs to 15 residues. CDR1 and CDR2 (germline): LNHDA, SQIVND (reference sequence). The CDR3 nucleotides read TGTGCCAGTAGCCCCCGGACAGGGGGCGGCTATGGCTACACCTTC. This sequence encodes CASSPRTGGGYGYTF.

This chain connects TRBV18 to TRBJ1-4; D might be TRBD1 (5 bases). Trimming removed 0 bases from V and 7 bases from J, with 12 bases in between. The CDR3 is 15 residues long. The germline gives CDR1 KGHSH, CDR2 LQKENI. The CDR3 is CASSPPPGRSEKLFF. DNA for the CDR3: TGTGCCAGCTCACCACCGCCGGGACGGAGTGAAAAACTGTTTTTT.

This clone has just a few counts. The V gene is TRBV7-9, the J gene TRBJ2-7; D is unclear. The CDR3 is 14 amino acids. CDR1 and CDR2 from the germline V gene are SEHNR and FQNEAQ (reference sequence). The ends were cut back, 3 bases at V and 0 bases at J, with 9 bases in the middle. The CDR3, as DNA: TGTGCCAGCAGCTTTGGTCAGCTCTCCTACGAGCAGTACTTC. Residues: CASSFGQLSYEQYF.